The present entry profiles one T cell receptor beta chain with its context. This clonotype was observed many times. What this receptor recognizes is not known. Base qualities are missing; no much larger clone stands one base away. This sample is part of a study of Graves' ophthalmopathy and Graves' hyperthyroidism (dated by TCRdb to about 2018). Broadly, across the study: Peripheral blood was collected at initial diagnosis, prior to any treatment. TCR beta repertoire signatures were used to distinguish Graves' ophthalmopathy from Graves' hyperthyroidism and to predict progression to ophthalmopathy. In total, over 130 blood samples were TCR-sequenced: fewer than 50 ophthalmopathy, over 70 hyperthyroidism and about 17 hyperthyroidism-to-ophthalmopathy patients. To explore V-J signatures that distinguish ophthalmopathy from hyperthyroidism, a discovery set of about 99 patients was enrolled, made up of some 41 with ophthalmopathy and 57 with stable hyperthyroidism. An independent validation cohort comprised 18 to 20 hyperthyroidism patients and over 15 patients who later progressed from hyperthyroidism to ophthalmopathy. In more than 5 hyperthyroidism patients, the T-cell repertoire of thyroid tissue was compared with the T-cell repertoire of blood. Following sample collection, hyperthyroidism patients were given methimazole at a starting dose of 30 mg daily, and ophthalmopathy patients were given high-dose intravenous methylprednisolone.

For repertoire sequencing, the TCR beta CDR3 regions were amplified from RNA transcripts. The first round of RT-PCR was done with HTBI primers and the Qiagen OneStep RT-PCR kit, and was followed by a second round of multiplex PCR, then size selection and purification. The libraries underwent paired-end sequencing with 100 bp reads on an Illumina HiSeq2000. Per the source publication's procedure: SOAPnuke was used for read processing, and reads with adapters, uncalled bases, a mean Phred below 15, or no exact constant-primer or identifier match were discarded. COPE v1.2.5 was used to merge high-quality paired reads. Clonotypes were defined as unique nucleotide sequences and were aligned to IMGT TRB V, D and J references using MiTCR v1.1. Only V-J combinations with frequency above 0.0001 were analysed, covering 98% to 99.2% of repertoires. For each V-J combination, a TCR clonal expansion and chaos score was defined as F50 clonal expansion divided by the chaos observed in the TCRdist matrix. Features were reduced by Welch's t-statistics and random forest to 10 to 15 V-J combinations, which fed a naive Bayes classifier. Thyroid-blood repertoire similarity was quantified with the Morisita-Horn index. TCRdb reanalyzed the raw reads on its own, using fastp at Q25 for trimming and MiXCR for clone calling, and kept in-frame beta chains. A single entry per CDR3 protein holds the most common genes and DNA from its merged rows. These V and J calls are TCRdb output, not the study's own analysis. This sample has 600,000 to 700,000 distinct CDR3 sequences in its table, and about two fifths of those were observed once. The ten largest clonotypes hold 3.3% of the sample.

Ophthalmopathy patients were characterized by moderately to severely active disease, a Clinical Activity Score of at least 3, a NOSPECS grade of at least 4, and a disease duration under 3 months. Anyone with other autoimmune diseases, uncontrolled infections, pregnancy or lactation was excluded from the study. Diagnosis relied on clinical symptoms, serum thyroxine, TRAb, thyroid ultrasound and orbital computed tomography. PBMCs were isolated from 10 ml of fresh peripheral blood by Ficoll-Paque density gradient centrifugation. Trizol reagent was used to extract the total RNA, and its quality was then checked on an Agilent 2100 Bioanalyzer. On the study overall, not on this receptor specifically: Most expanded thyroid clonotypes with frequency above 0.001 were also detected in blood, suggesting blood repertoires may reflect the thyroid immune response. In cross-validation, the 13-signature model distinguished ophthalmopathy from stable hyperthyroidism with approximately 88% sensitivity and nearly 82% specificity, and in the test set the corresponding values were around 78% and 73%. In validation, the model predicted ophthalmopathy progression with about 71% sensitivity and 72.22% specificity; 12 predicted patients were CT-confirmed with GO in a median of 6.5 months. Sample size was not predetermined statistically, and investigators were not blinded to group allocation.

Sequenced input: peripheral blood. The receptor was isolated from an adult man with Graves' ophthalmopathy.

The DNA is TGTGCCAGCAGCGAACAGTATAATTCACCCCTCCACTTT. Its protein is CASSEQYNSPLHF. Recombination connected TRBV7-3 to TRBJ1-6; no D gene can be assigned with confidence. V is reduced by 5 bases and J by 4 bases, leaving a spacing of 6 bases between them. The cysteine opens and the phenylalanine closes a CDR3 of 13 amino acids. Only CDR3 DNA remains: 39 bases, in frame from the first base. The CDR1 and CDR2 encoded by the germline V gene are SGHTA and FQGTGA.